This T cell receptor beta chain was recorded in a study of OX40 agonist ivuxolimab in advanced cancers. Overall study: At 0.01 to 10 mg/kg, ivuxolimab was administered intravenously to patients every 2 weeks. Therapy given before enrollment (anti-PD-1, anti-PD-L1 or anti-CTLA-4) was allowed, and over 35% had some.

Study results and caveats: Relative to CD4+, CD8+ T cells held more expanded clones on average.

About this clone itself: Its antigen is undetermined.

Some clones are missing from TCRdb's copy, which holds only in-frame ones; the method was immunoSEQ multiplex PCR. The table lists about 58,000 clones, under 90% of them singletons. This CDR3 has 15 residues. Unmatched junction bases numbered 12, after V lost 5 bases and J lost 6 bases. Per the germline V gene, CDR1 is LNHDA and CDR2 is SQIVND (reference sequence). Autoimmune disease history or systemic immunosuppression meant exclusion. The sequencing used CD4+ or CD8+ T cells sorted from blood, collected in a trial of the OX40 agonist ivuxolimab. The TCR originated in an adult with an advanced solid tumor such as melanoma, head and neck, liver or kidney cancer. The chain links TRBV19 to TRBJ1-1, with 7 bases lining up with TRBD1. The CDR3 here is CASSLRQGRISEAFF. The DNA of the CDR3 is TGTGCCAGTAGTCTCAGACAGGGCCGGATTTCTGAAGCTTTCTTT.